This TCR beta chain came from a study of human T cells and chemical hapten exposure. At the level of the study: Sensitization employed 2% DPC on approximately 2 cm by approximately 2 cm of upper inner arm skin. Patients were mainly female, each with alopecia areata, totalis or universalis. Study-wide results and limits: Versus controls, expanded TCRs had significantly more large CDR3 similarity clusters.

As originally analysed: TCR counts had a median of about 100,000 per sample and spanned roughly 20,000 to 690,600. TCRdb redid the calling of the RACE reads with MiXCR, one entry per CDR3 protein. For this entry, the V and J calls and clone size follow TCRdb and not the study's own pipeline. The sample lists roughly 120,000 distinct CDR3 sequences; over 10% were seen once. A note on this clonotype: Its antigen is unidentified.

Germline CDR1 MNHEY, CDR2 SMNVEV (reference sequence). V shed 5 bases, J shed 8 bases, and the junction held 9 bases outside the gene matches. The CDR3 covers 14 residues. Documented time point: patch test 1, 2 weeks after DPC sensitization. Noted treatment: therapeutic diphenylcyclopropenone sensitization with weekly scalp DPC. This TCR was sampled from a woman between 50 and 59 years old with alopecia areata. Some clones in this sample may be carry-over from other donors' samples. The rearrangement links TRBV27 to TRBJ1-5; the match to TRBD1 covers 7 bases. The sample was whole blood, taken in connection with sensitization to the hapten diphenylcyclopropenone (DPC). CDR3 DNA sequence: TGTGCCAGCAGTCACAGGGGTAAGGAGGAGCCCCAGCATTTT. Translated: CASSHRGKEEPQHF.